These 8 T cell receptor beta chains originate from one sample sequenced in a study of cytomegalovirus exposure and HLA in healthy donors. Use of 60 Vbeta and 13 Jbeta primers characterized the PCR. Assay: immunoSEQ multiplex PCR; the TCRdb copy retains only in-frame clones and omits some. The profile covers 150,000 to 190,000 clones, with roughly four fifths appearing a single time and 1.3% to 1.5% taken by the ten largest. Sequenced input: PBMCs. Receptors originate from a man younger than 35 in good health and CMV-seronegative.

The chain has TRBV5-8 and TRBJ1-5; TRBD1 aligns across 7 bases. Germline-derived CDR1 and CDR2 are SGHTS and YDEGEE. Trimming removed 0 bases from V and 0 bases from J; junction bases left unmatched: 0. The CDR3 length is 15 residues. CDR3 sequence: CASSLAGGSNQPQHF. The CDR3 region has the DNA TGTGCCAGCAGCTTGGCAGGGGGTAGCAATCAGCCCCAGCATTTT.

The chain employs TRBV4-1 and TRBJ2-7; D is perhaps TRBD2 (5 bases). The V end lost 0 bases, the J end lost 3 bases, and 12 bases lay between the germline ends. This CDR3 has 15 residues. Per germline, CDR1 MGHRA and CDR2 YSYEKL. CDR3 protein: CASSQDRGFSYEQYF. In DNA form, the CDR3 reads TGCGCCAGCAGCCAAGATAGAGGGTTTAGCTACGAGCAGTACTTC.

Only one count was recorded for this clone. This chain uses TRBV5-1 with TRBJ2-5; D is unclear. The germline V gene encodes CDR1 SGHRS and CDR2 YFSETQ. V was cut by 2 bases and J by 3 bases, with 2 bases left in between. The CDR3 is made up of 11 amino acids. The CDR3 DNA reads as TGCGCCAGCAGCTTCGAAGAGACCCAGTACTTC. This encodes CASSFEETQYF.

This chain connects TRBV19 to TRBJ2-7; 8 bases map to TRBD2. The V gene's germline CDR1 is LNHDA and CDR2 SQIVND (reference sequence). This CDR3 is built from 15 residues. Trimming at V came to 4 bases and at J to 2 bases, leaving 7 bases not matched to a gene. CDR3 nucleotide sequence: TGTGCCAGTAGTACAGCTAGCGGGCCAACCTACGAGCAGTACTTC. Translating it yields CASSTASGPTYEQYF.

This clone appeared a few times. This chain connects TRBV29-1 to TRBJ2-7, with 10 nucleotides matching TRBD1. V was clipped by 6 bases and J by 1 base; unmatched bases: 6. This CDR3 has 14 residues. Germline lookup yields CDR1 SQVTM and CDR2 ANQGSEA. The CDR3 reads CSVDPGQGSYEQYF. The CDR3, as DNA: TGCAGCGTAGACCCGGGACAGGGGTCCTACGAGCAGTACTTC.

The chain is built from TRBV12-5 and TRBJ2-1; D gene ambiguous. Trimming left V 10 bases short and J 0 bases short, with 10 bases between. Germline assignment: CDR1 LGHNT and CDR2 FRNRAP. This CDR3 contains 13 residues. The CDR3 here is CATSLGSYNEQFF. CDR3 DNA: TGTGCTACTAGTCTTGGCTCCTACAATGAGCAGTTCTTC.

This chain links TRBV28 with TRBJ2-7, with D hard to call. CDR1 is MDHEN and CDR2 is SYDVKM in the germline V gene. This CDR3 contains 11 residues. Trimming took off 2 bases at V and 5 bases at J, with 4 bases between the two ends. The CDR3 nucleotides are TGTGCCAGCAGTTTACGAGACGAGCAGTACTTC. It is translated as CASSLRDEQYF. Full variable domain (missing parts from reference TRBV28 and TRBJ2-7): DVKVTQSSRYLVKRTGEKVFLECVQDMDHENMFWYRQDPGLGLRLIYFSYDVKMKEKGDIPEGYSVSREKKERFSLILESASTNQTSMYLCASSLRDEQYFGPGTRLTVT.

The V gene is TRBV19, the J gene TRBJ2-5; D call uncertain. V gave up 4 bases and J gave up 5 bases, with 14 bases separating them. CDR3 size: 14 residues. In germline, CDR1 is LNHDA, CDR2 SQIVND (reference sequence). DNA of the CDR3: TGTGCCAGTAGTACCCTTAAACCCGAGGAGACCCAGTACTTC. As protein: CASSTLKPEETQYF.